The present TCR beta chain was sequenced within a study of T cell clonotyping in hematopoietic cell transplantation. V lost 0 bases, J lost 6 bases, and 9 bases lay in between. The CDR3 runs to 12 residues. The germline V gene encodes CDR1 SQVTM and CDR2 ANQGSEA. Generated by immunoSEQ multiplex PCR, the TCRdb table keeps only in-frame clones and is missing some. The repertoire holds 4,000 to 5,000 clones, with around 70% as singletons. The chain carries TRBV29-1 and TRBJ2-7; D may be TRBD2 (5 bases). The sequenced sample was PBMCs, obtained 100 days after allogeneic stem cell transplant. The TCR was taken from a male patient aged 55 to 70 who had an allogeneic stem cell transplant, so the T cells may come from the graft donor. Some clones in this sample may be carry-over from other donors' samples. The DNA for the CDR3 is TGCAGCGTTGAAGAGAGGGCAGGCGAGCAGTACTTC. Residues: CSVEERAGEQYF.